This T cell receptor (beta chain) came from a study of Ad26.COV2.S vaccination and SARS-CoV-2 variants (dated by TCRdb to the early 2020s). About the study as a whole: Donors in the vaccine arm were drawn from COV1001, a multicentre, randomized, double-blind, placebo-controlled phase I-IIa trial testing Ad26.COV2.S in healthy adults. A total of 32 samples were included in the TCR-sequenced set, comprising some 20 Ad26.COV2.S vaccine recipients, 5 placebo recipients and 8 SARS-CoV-2 convalescent individuals. Ad26.COV2.S was administered intramuscularly at a dose of 5x10^10 or 1x10^11 viral particles, either as one shot or as two shots given 56 days apart. Sequencing of the TCRbeta repertoire served to evaluate the specificity and breadth of SARS-CoV-2-reactive T cell receptors following Ad26.COV2.S vaccination. Trial participants were randomized into five groups of five: low-dose or high-dose Ad26.COV2.S given once or twice, or placebo on both occasions. Investigators did not know the trial group allocation while performing experiments and assessing outcomes. The research as a whole found: It was noted by the authors that total T cell responses may have been underestimated by the TCR breadth and depth analyses. After vaccination, spike-specific CD8+ and CD4+ T cell responses were reported to show substantial breadth. The study was not powered for comparison of responses between vaccine doses or regimens. Comparable non-spike TCR breadth was observed between vaccine and placebo recipients, consistent with only spike being contained in the vaccine. Ad26.COV2.S recipients had higher spike-specific TCR breadth than placebo recipients (P = 0.0014).

V ends up 8 bases short and J 6 bases short, with an unmatched junction base count of 12. The CDR1 and CDR2 encoded by the germline V gene (reference sequence) are LNHDA and SQIVND. There are 15 amino acids in the CDR3, from cysteine to phenylalanine inclusive. Only the CDR3 portion is preserved as DNA: 45 bases, with reading frame beginning at the first base. The sample's treatment or condition label, decoded: 15 to 20 received Ad26.COV2.S at low or high dose, single or two shots; about five received placebo; per-sample allocation not given. Repertoires of vaccine and placebo recipients were sequenced from samples collected on day 63 after the first injection. Between 29 July and 7 August 2020, Cohort 1b enrolled about two dozen adults aged 18-55 years at one site in Boston, USA. Ad26.COV2.S consisted of a replication-incompetent adenovirus type 26 vector by which a prefusion-stabilized SARS-CoV-2 spike protein from the original Wuhan strain was expressed.

Details on this clone: Its recognized antigen is unknown. Base qualities are missing; no much larger clone stands one base away.

The immunoSEQ Assay was the method used to sequence TCRbeta CDR3 regions. After extraction, genomic DNA underwent amplification by bias-controlled multiplex PCR, followed by high-throughput sequencing. The original pipeline was this. To quantify the absolute abundance of every unique TCRbeta CDR3 region, sequences were collapsed and filtered. T cell fraction was estimated by normalizing TCRbeta template counts to usable DNA, which was measured by amplifying reference genes present in all nucleated cells. Repertoire TCRs were annotated as SARS-CoV-2-specific by exact matching of V gene, CDR3 amino acid sequence and J gene to a known reactive TCR set. The reference SARS-CoV-2 TCR set came from MIRA and was filtered for enrichment in COVID-19-positive ImmuneCODE repertoires, removing public or cross-reactive TCRs. Using the MIRA antigens, annotated TCRs were further analysed by specific ORF or by position within an ORF. Breadth was defined as annotated unique rearrangements over total unique productive rearrangements; depth was the summed frequency of those rearrangements. Two-sided Wilcoxon rank-sum tests were used to compare TCR breadth between groups. Drawn from immuneACCESS, this table holds only the in-frame rearrangements with V and J called that TCRdb kept. Clones are partly lost; checked studies trace under half to an unresolved V gene and leave the rest unexplained. V and J calls and clone size come straight from that table; D and trimming were deduced from the DNA. This sample comprises some 520,000 clones, around nine tenths of them detected only once. The top ten constitute over 10% of the sample.

Specimen: peripheral blood, collected in a trial of Ad26.COV2.S vaccine versus placebo. Recombination connected TRBV19 to TRBJ2-3; the central 9 bases match TRBD1. This receptor was taken from a person between 18 and 59 years old who received the Ad26.COV2.S COVID-19 vaccine or a placebo. CDR3 protein: CASGMGTGYADTQYF. The nucleotides read TGTGCCAGTGGCATGGGGACAGGGTACGCGGATACGCAGTATTTT.